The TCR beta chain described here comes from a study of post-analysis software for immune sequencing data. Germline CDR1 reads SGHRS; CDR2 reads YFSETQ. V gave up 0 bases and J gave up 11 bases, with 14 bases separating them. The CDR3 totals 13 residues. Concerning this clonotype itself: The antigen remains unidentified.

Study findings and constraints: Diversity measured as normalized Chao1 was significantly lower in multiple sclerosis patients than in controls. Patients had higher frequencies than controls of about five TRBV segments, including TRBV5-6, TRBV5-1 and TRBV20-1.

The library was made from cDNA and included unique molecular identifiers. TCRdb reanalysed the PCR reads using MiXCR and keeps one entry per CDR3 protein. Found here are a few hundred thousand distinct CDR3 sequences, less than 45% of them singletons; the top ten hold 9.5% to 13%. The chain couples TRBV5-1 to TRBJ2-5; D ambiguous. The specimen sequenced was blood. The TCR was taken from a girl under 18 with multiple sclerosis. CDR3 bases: TGCGCCAGCAGCTTGGGCGAGAACAATGAGCAGTACTTC. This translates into CASSLGENNEQYF.